What follows are 6 T cell receptor beta chains derived from one specimen sequenced in a study of tumor-infiltrating lymphocytes in primary liver carcinoma (TCRdb year 2017). For sequencing, an Illumina HiSeq 2500 was employed. Using a constant-region primer and ProtoScript II reverse transcriptase, TCRbeta-specific cDNA was reverse-transcribed from 450 to 650 ng total RNA. TCRbeta libraries were built with three nested multiplex PCR rounds, a slightly modified ARM-PCR procedure. Multiplex TRBV1-TRBV30 forward primers and a Cbeta reverse primer were used in the first two PCR rounds, each of which was run for around 10 cycles. TCRdb cleaned the public reads at Q25 with fastp, built clones with MiXCR and kept in-frame beta chains. Under each unique CDR3 protein, matching rows form one entry showing the most common genes and DNA. The sample table records tens of thousands of distinct CDR3 sequences; over 65% of these occur just once. The ten biggest clones cover 24% of the sample.

Total RNA and DNA were co-extracted without cell sorting from approximately 22-30 mg of bulk tissue using the AllPrep DNA/RNA mini kit. The material sequenced was liver tumor tissue from sampling region 5. The cell subset or site label on this specimen signifies: tumor region T5, tumor centre. Receptors were obtained from a man in his forties or fifties with primary liver carcinoma and hepatitis B virus infection.

As for this clonotype: One end of the junction fails to match germline, which may point to a read error. This chain connects TRBV7-2 to TRBJ2-1; no reliable D call. Germline assignment: CDR1 SGHTA and CDR2 FQGNSA. The CDR3 runs 15 residues. Here the CDR3 DNA reads TGTGCCAGCAGCTTAGCAAGGAACGGGCGTAATGAGCGGTTCTTC. Its translation is CASSLARNGRNERFF.

This rearrangement joins TRBV6-5 to TRBJ2-3, with 13 bases lining up with TRBD2. The CDR3 sequence is 15 residues long. Germline trimming cut 11 bases from V and 4 bases from J; bases unmatched to any gene: 9. Germline V gene sequence: CDR1 MNHEY, CDR2 SVGAGI. The CDR3 sequence is CAGNPGLAGADTQYF. In DNA form, the CDR3 reads TGTGCCGGTAACCCAGGACTAGCGGGAGCAGATACGCAGTATTTT.

This clonotype was observed once. A junction boundary mismatches the germline segment, possibly from a read error. V is TRBV6-5 and J is TRBJ2-1, with 9 bases identical to TRBD2. The germline V gene encodes CDR1 MNHEY and CDR2 SVGAGI. The CDR3 consists of 16 residues. The CDR3 bases are TGTGCCAGCAGTTACTCAGGCGGGAGGGTCAACAATGAACAGTTCTTC. Translating gives CASSYSGGRVNNEQFF.

Only one count was recorded for this clonotype. As the CDR3 is not closed by the conserved phenylalanine or tryptophan, this likely results from a read error. This rearrangement joins TRBV14 to TRBJ2-1; 8 nucleotides align to TRBD2. Germline trimming cut 1 base from V and 10 bases from J; bases unmatched to any gene: 6. This CDR3 region has 14 residues. Germline CDR1 and CDR2: SGHDN and FVKESK. CDR3 bases: TGTGCCAGCAGCCAAGGTAGCGGGGTTGGGGAGCAGTTCTTA. This encodes CASSQGSGVGEQFL.

In its sample, this clonotype was seen a few times. This rearrangement joins TRBV29-1 to TRBJ1-2; no firm D call. This CDR3 spans 10 amino acids. CDR1 and CDR2 from the germline V gene are SQVTM and ANQGSEA. As DNA, the CDR3 is TGCAGTGCTCATGATGGAGGCTACACCTTC. Protein sequence: CSAHDGGYTF.

Worth noting for this clonotype: Compared with germline, one end of the junction differs, possibly owing to a read error. The rearrangement links TRBV11-3 to TRBJ1-5; D might be TRBD1 (6 bases). The CDR3 sequence is 16 residues long. Per the germline V gene, CDR1 is SGHNT and CDR2 is YENEEA. CDR3 nucleotides: TGTGCCAGCGGCGACCGACAGCGGGGGGCCAATCAGTCCCAGCACTTT. The encoded protein is CASGDRQRGANQSQHF.